A single sample gave rise to the 20 T cell receptor beta chains below, sequenced in a study of blood T cell repertoires in COVID-19. This table comes from immunoSEQ multiplex PCR, and its TCRdb copy is limited to in-frame clones, with some not included. Of about 61,000 clones listed, around 87% are singletons. Sequences were obtained from peripheral blood. Receptors were obtained from a human donor in a cohort sampled during active COVID-19.

The chain combines TRBV7-9 with TRBJ2-5; the match to TRBD1 covers 7 bases. V gave up 5 bases and J gave up 2 bases; unmatched junction bases: 8. This CDR3 contains 15 residues. The germline CDR1 and CDR2 sequences are SEHNR and FQNEAQ (reference sequence). The DNA for the CDR3 is TGTGCCAGCAGCGTAAAGGGACAGAATCAAGAGACCCAGTACTTC. Its protein is CASSVKGQNQETQYF.

A single count supports this clone. The J gene is TRBJ1-3, the V gene TRBV29-1; the D is unclear. With 2 bases removed from V and 0 bases from J, the gap between germline ends came to 5 bases. This CDR3 comprises 13 residues. The germline CDR1 and CDR2 sequences are SQVTM and ANQGSEA. The CDR3 DNA reads as TGCAGCGTTGAAACAATCTCTGGAAACACCATATATTTT. This gives the protein CSVETISGNTIYF. The full variable domain, completed using reference TRBV29-1 and TRBJ1-3, is SAVISQKPSRDICQRGTSLTIQCQVDSQVTMMFWYRQQPGQSLTLIATANQGSEATYESGFVIDKFPISRPNLTFSTLTVSNMSPEDSSIYLCSVETISGNTIYFGEGSWLTVV.

The chain joins TRBV11-2 to TRBJ1-2; the D gene is possibly TRBD1 (6 bases). CDR1 SGHAT and CDR2 FQNNGV come from the germline V gene. CDR3 length: 14 amino acids. Trimming cost V 4 bases and J 2 bases, with 11 bases left between them. The CDR3 sequence is CASSSSTGNYGYTF. CDR3 in DNA: TGTGCCAGCAGCTCTTCGACAGGCAACTATGGCTACACCTTC.

The genes are TRBV15 and TRBJ1-3; D not certain. This CDR3 is built from 17 residues. The V gene's germline CDR1 is LNHNV and CDR2 YYDKDF (reference sequence). The V end was cut by 6 bases, the J end by 0 bases, with 18 bases between. The CDR3 region is CATSPPSAASSGNTIYF. DNA for the CDR3: TGTGCCACCAGTCCCCCCTCCGCCGCGAGCTCTGGAAACACCATATATTTT. Full variable domain (rest looked up from reference TRBV15 and TRBJ1-3): DAMVIQNPRYQVTQFGKPVTLSCSQTLNHNVMYWYQQKSSQAPKLLFHYYDKDFNNEADTPDNFQSRRPNTSFCFLDIRSPGLGDTAMYLCATSPPSAASSGNTIYFGEGSWLTVV.

The J gene is TRBJ2-7, the V gene TRBV27, with 7 positions matching TRBD1. Germline CDR1 is MNHEY and CDR2 is SMNVEV (reference sequence). Losses at the gene ends were 6 bases for V and 0 bases for J; bases not matched to a gene: 2. There are 13 residues in the CDR3. CDR3 amino acids: CASRRDSSYEQYF. CDR3 nucleotides: TGTGCCAGCAGGAGGGACAGCTCCTACGAGCAGTACTTC.

This rearrangement joins TRBV19 to TRBJ1-1, with D possibly being TRBD1 (6 bases). This CDR3 is 14 amino acids long. Germline values: CDR1 LNHDA, CDR2 SQIVND (reference sequence). V dropped 7 bases and J dropped 2 bases, with 14 bases sitting between them. The DNA for the CDR3 is TGTGCCAGTACTCAGGGACAACTAAACACTGAAGCTTTCTTT. Residues: CASTQGQLNTEAFF.

This clone occurred once. The genes are TRBV2 and TRBJ2-3; D ambiguous. The CDR3 length is 12 residues. CDR1 and CDR2 (germline): SNHLY, FYNNEI. Trimming shortened V by 4 bases and J by 4 bases, and 6 bases separated the two germline ends. The chain's CDR3 is CASSGSPDTQYF. The CDR3 nucleotides read TGTGCCAGCAGTGGGAGTCCAGATACGCAGTATTTT.

V and J are TRBV28 and TRBJ2-1; 9 nucleotides line up with TRBD2. CDR1 MDHEN and CDR2 SYDVKM come from the germline V gene. V was pared by 6 bases and J by 7 bases, with 10 bases of the junction left unmatched. This CDR3 is built from 15 residues. The CDR3 DNA reads TGTGCCAGCAGGTCTAGCGGGATAGTGCGGAATGAGCAGTTCTTC. Encoded protein: CASRSSGIVRNEQFF.

V usage is TRBV5-4 and J usage is TRBJ2-1; 12 bases align to TRBD2. After removal of 4 bases from V and 8 bases from J, the junction contained 7 bases not matched to a gene. Germline CDR1 and CDR2: SGHNT and YYREEE (reference sequence). The CDR3 has 15 amino acids. The CDR3: CASSPTSGSQYEQFF. Written as DNA, the CDR3 is TGTGCCAGCAGCCCGACTAGCGGGAGTCAGTATGAGCAGTTCTTC.

CDR3 loop: CASGTSGSQGLYEQYF. CDR3 bases: TGTGCCAGCGGTACTAGCGGGAGCCAGGGACTCTACGAGCAGTACTTC. The V and J genes are TRBV9 and TRBJ2-7, with 11 bases matching TRBD2. CDR3 length: 16 residues. Germline V gene data show CDR1 as SGDLS and CDR2 as YYNGEE. J gave up 3 bases and V 7 bases, and 12 bases lay outside the gene matches.

The chain links TRBV15 to TRBJ2-3, with D possibly TRBD2 on 6 matching bases. This CDR3 is built from 16 residues. The V gene lost 3 bases and the J gene lost 1 base, with 14 bases spanning the gap. Germline values: CDR1 LNHNV, CDR2 YYDKDF (reference sequence). CDR3 nucleotides: TGTGCCACCAGCAGCGGGACTTACTCTGGCACAGATACGCAGTATTTT. It encodes CATSSGTYSGTDTQYF.

The V gene is TRBV28, the J gene TRBJ1-6; D is perhaps TRBD1 (5 bases). Germline V gene sequence: CDR1 MDHEN, CDR2 SYDVKM. The length of the CDR3 is 13 residues. V lost 3 bases to trimming and J lost 7 bases, with 7 bases between them. CDR3 in amino acids: CASSFRVNSPLHF. The CDR3 coding sequence is TGTGCCAGCAGTTTCAGGGTGAATTCACCCCTCCACTTT.

The V and J genes are TRBV28 and TRBJ2-1; possibly TRBD2 for D (5 bases). There are 14 residues in the CDR3. V was cut by 3 bases and J by 6 bases, with 12 bases left in between. CDR1 and CDR2 from the germline V gene are MDHEN and SYDVKM. This CDR3 is CASSFNLAGNEQFF. The CDR3 nucleotides read TGTGCCAGCAGTTTTAACCTAGCAGGCAATGAGCAGTTCTTC.

The chain recombines TRBV3-1 (or the pseudogene TRBV3-2) with TRBJ2-3; D is ambiguous. Trimming shortened V by 2 bases and J by 7 bases, and 10 bases separated the two germline ends. This CDR3 region has 13 residues. The V gene's germline CDR1 is LGHDT and CDR2 YNNKEL (reference sequence). For the CDR3, the DNA is TGTGCCAGCAGCCAACCCCCCTATAATACGCAGTATTTT. It yields the protein CASSQPPYNTQYF.

The chain couples TRBV10-3 to TRBJ1-1; D unclear. V lost 7 bases to trimming and J lost 4 bases, with 19 bases between them. The CDR3 has 15 amino acids. Germline V gene data show CDR1 as ENHRY and CDR2 as SYGVKD. The CDR3 loop reads CAITVRPYPSTEAFF. The CDR3 nucleotides are TGTGCCATCACGGTTCGTCCGTACCCGAGCACTGAAGCTTTCTTT.

The chain joins TRBV7-2 to TRBJ1-1; a possible D gene is TRBD1 (5 bases). The V and J ends lost 5 bases and 3 bases respectively, with 16 bases between them. Germline lookup yields CDR1 SGHTA and CDR2 FQGNSA. This CDR3 region has 15 residues. The CDR3 spells CASSLESGLYTEAFF. CDR3 DNA sequence: TGTGCCAGCAGCCTGGAATCAGGGTTGTACACTGAAGCTTTCTTT.

The V call is TRBV30, the J call TRBJ2-6; D may be TRBD1 (6 bases). This CDR3 is 14 amino acids long. The V and J ends lost 5 bases and 1 base respectively, with 9 bases between them. Germline V gene lookup returns CDR1 GTSNPN and CDR2 SVGIG (reference sequence). The CDR3 nucleotides read TGTGCCTGGGGAACAGGGTCTGGGGCCAACGTCCTGACTTTC. This encodes CAWGTGSGANVLTF.

The V call is TRBV19, the J call TRBJ1-2; no reliable D call. Germline V CDR1 and CDR2: LNHDA, SQIVND (reference sequence). The CDR3 has 14 residues. Trimming left V 0 bases short and J 4 bases short, with 9 bases between. The CDR3 DNA reads TGTGCCAGTAGTATAGATCCCGAGTTCTATGGCTACACCTTC. It encodes CASSIDPEFYGYTF.

This sequence joins TRBV13 and TRBJ2-7; D unclear. V was pared by 6 bases and J by 4 bases, with 10 bases between. The CDR3 loop spans 12 amino acids. CDR1 is PRHDT, CDR2 FYEKMQ, per germline (reference sequence). CDR3 coding DNA: TGTGCCAGCAGTAAAACTTCATACGAGCAGTACTTC. It encodes CASSKTSYEQYF. Full variable domain (missing parts from reference TRBV13 and TRBJ2-7): AAGVIQSPRHLIKEKRETATLKCYPIPRHDTVYWYQQGPGQDPQFLISFYEKMQSDKGSIPDRFSAQQFSDYHSELNMSSLELGDSALYFCASSKTSYEQYFGPGTRLTVT.

CDR3 DNA: TGTGCCAGCAGCTTTGGTCGAGGAGGATACAATGAGCAGTTCTTC. Amino acid sequence: CASSFGRGGYNEQFF. V usage is TRBV7-2 and J usage is TRBJ2-1; D might be TRBD2 (5 bases). The CDR3 is 15 residues long. V gave up 3 bases and J gave up 4 bases, with 13 bases separating them. The V gene's germline CDR1 is SGHTA and CDR2 FQGNSA.